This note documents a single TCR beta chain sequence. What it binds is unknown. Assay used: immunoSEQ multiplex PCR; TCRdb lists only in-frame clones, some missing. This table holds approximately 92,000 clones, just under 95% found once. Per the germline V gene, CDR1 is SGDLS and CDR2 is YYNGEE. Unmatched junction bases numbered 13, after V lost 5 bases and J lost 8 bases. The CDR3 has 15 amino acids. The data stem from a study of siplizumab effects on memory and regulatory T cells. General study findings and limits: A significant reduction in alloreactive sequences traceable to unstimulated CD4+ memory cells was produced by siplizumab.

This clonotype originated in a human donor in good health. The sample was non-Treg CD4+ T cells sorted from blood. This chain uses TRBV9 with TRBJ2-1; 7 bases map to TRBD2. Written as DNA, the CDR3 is TGTGCCAGCAGTGAGTCAGCGGGACCAGTGGATGAGCAGTTCTTC. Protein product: CASSESAGPVDEQFF.